The 10 T cell receptor beta chains below come from one sample, sequenced in a study of Ad26.COV2.S vaccination and SARS-CoV-2 variants. Sequenced by immunoSEQ multiplex PCR; TCRdb stores in-frame clones only, minus some. Among about 260,000 clones, around 90% were seen once, and the ten largest hold roughly 3%. Sample treatment: approximately 18 received Ad26.COV2.S at low or high dose, single or two shots; 5 received placebo; per-sample allocation not given. Sampling took place 63 days after the first vaccine or placebo injection. Source: peripheral blood, taken in a trial of Ad26.COV2.S vaccine versus placebo. The receptors come from a person aged 18-65 years who received the Ad26.COV2.S COVID-19 vaccine or a placebo.

The chain couples TRBV30 to TRBJ1-4; no reliable D call. The CDR3 has 12 residues. Trimming removed 1 base at V and 4 bases at J, with 4 bases between. In germline, CDR1 is GTSNPN, CDR2 SVGIG (reference sequence). The CDR3 reads CAWSAVNEKLFF. The CDR3 DNA is TGTGCCTGGAGTGCAGTTAATGAAAAACTGTTTTTT.

J is TRBJ2-3 and V is TRBV20-1; D might be TRBD2 (6 bases). The CDR3 contains 15 residues. Per germline, CDR1 DFQATT and CDR2 SNEGSKA (reference sequence). V was pared by 3 bases and J by 6 bases, with 19 bases between. The CDR3 nucleotides are TGCAGTGCTAGTGCCGGCGGGGCACTGGGGGATACGCAGTATTTT. Translating it yields CSASAGGALGDTQYF.

The chain is built from TRBV19 and TRBJ1-2, with unresolved D. The CDR3 consists of 13 residues. From germline, CDR1 is LNHDA and CDR2 SQIVND (reference sequence). V dropped 10 bases and J dropped 2 bases, with 14 bases sitting between them. The CDR3: CATAGVYNYGYTF. In DNA form, the CDR3 reads TGTGCCACGGCCGGGGTATACAACTATGGCTACACCTTC.

The chain carries TRBV6-2 or TRBV6-3 and TRBJ1-2, with TRBD1 identical over 8 bases. Germline CDR1 reads MNHEY; CDR2 reads SVGEGT. V lost 2 bases to trimming and J lost 4 bases; unmatched junction nucleotides: 12. CDR3 size: 17 residues. The CDR3 reads CASSYPSPGQGGYGYTF. CDR3 coding DNA: TGTGCCAGCAGTTACCCCTCTCCTGGACAGGGAGGCTATGGCTACACCTTC.

This chain uses TRBV19 with TRBJ1-4; tentatively, D is TRBD1 (5 bases). Germline assignment: CDR1 LNHDA and CDR2 SQIVND (reference sequence). V lost 10 bases and J 11 bases, leaving 20 bases between the germline ends. This CDR3 contains 13 residues. CDR3 in amino acids: CATRLSGAGKLFF. The CDR3, as DNA: TGTGCCACCCGGCTCTCCGGGGCAGGGAAACTGTTTTTT.

The rearrangement joins TRBV30 to TRBJ2-5; perhaps D is TRBD1 or TRBD2 (6 bases each). The CDR3 loop spans 15 amino acids. Germline V gene sequence: CDR1 GTSNPN, CDR2 SVGIG (reference sequence). Trimming cost V 1 base and J 3 bases, with 15 bases left between them. Written as DNA, the CDR3 is TGTGCCTGGAGTGGGGGGGCCAGTTTCAAAGAGACCCAGTACTTC. This codes for CAWSGGASFKETQYF.

The chain uses TRBV2 and TRBJ2-7; no firm D call. The germline V gene has CDR1 SNHLY and CDR2 FYNNEI. The CDR3 spans 12 residues. The V gene lost 6 bases and the J gene lost 3 bases, with 9 bases spanning the gap. The CDR3: CASSLDIYEQYF. The CDR3 nucleotides read TGTGCCAGCAGCCTCGACATCTACGAGCAGTACTTC. Combining the CDR3 with reference TRBV2 and TRBJ2-7 gives the whole variable domain EPEVTQTPSHQVTQMGQEVILRCVPISNHLYFYWYRQILGQKVEFLVSFYNNEISEKSEIFDDQFSVERPDGSNFTLKIRSTKLEDSAMYFCASSLDIYEQYFGPGTRLTVT.

There are a few counts of this clone. The chain recombines TRBV10-3 with TRBJ1-1; the D is unclear. V was clipped by 4 bases and J by 4 bases, with 10 bases between them. Germline V gene lookup returns CDR1 ENHRY and CDR2 SYGVKD. The CDR3 has 13 residues. CDR3 sequence (DNA): TGTGCCATCAGTGTTGGTGTAGGCACTGAAGCTTTCTTT. Its translation: CAISVGVGTEAFF.

This chain links TRBV29-1 with TRBJ2-2; perhaps TRBD2 as D (5 bases). The CDR3 totals 12 residues. Germline CDR1 is SQVTM and CDR2 is ANQGSEA. V was shortened by 4 bases and J by 4 bases, with 7 bases between the two germline ends. CDR3 nucleotides: TGCAGCGTTGGAGGGTTCACCGGGGAGCTGTTTTTT. This gives the protein CSVGGFTGELFF.

On this clone itself: Different DNA sequences within this sample yield the same CDR3. The chain is built from TRBV7-2 and TRBJ1-2; 7 bases match TRBD1. Germline CDR1 is SGHTA and CDR2 is FQGNSA. After removal of 5 bases from V and 0 bases from J, the junction contained 3 bases not matched to a gene. The length of the CDR3 is 14 residues. CDR3 protein: CASSLGGANYGYTF. Here the CDR3 DNA reads TGTGCCAGCAGCCTAGGGGGCGCTAACTATGGCTACACCTTC. The full variable domain, with the rest looked up from reference TRBV7-2 and TRBJ1-2, is GAGVSQSPSNKVTEKGKDVELRCDPISGHTALYWYRQSLGQGLEFLIYFQGNSAPDKSGLPSDRFSAERTGGSVSTLTIQRTQQEDSAVYLCASSLGGANYGYTFGSGTRLTVV.